The next 7 T cell receptor beta chains were all read from a single sample in a study of T cell clonality in common variable immunodeficiency. General study points: Common variable immunodeficiency TCR beta sequences reportedly had fewer deletions and N-nucleotide insertions.

Data came from immunoSEQ multiplex PCR; TCRdb stores just in-frame clones and leaves some out. This repertoire lists about 33,000 clones without singletons; about 6.1% sits in the top ten. Their antigen targets remain unknown. The source material was peripheral blood mononuclear cells. These receptors were obtained from a human donor with common variable immunodeficiency.

This clone was detected many times. The CDR3 goes on 3 residues after the read ends, and that part is filled in from the germline J gene. This sample also contains other DNA sequences that code for the same CDR3. The V gene is TRBV6-1, the J gene TRBJ2-1, with D unresolved. Germline V gives CDR1 MNHNS, CDR2 SASEGT. The CDR3 runs 12 residues. The V end lost 3 bases, the J end lost 5 bases, and 5 bases lay between the germline ends. The CDR3 loop is CASSDRDNEQFF. CDR3 DNA (partial): TGTGCCAGCAGTGATCGGGACAATGAG.

Note on this clone: An end of the junction differs from the germline gene, which may be a read error. With the read ending 3 residues before the CDR3 end, the germline J gene is used to fill in that end. The V and J genes are TRBV7-9 and TRBJ2-3; possible D gene TRBD1, 5 bases. The CDR3 runs 13 residues. Germline V gives CDR1 SEHNR, CDR2 FQNEAQ (reference sequence). Incomplete CDR3 DNA: TGTTCCAGCAGCTTAGCAGGGTCGGATACG. Translation: CSSSLAGSDT. The entire CDR3 reads CSSSLAGSDTQYF. Using reference TRBV7-9 and TRBJ2-3 for the parts outside the CDR3, the full variable domain is DTGVSQNPRHKITKRGQNVTFRCDPISEHNRLYWYRQTLGQGPEFLTYFQNEAQLEKSRLLSDRFSAERPKGSFSTLEIQRTEQGDSAMYLCSSSLAGSDTQYFGPGTRLTVL.

About this clone: The CDR3 goes on 3 residues after the read ends, and that part is filled in from the germline J gene. The V call is TRBV11-2, the J call TRBJ1-1, with D perhaps matching TRBD1 (6 bases). Trimming took off 6 bases at V and 1 base at J, with 12 bases between the two ends. Germline assignment: CDR1 SGHAT and CDR2 FQNNGV. The CDR3 totals 14 residues. CDR3: CASRSGHANTEAFF. The covered CDR3 bases are TGTGCCAGCAGATCGGGACACGCGAACACTGAA.

As to this clone: The CDR3 end falls 3 residues outside the read, so it is completed with the germline J gene. V is TRBV2 and J is TRBJ2-6; 9 positions match TRBD1. The CDR3 sequence is 15 residues long. Germline V gene sequence: CDR1 SNHLY, CDR2 FYNNEI. The ends lost 8 bases at V and 5 bases at J; junction bases unmatched: 7. The part of the CDR3 DNA that was read is TGTGCCAGCGGAAAGGGACAGGGCTGGGCCAACGTC. Residues: CASGKGQGWANV. The full CDR3 protein is CASGKGQGWANVLTF.

Concerning this clone: The CDR3 end lies 3 residues beyond the end of the read and is filled in from the germline J gene. The rearrangement uses TRBV30 and TRBJ1-1, with 12 bases that match TRBD1. The ends lost 5 bases at V and 0 bases at J; junction bases unmatched: 10. CDR3 length: 17 amino acids. CDR1 and CDR2 from the germline V gene are GTSNPN and SVGIG (reference sequence). The CDR3 is CAWEGSGTGGLNTEAFF. The sequenced part of the CDR3 DNA is TGTGCCTGGGAAGGATCCGGGACAGGGGGCCTGAACACTGAA.

Remarks on this clone: The observed sequence ends 3 residues before the CDR3 terminus, with the missing tail filled in from the germline J gene. This chain connects TRBV7-2 to TRBJ1-3, with D maybe TRBD1 (5 bases). The CDR3 runs to 15 residues. Trimming removed 1 base from V and 0 bases from J, with 7 bases in between. Germline-derived CDR1 and CDR2 are SGHTA and FQGNSA. The CDR3 bases that were read are TGTGCCAGCAGCTTAGTGGGGGGCTCTGGAAACACC. Translating gives CASSLVGGSGNT. The complete CDR3 reads CASSLVGGSGNTIYF. Together with reference TRBV7-2 and TRBJ1-3, the CDR3 gives the full variable domain: GAGVSQSPSNKVTEKGKDVELRCDPISGHTALYWYRQSLGQGLEFLIYFQGNSAPDKSGLPSDRFSAERTGGSVSTLTIQRTQQEDSAVYLCASSLVGGSGNTIYFGEGSWLTVV.

The table lists this clone with many counts. Read sequence stops 3 residues before the CDR3 end, and the germline J gene provides the missing end. This chain links TRBV2 with TRBJ2-7; 9 positions match TRBD2. The CDR3 consists of 15 residues. CDR1 and CDR2 from the germline V gene are SNHLY and FYNNEI. J lost 6 bases, V lost 3 bases, and 9 bases had no gene match. The CDR3 region is CASSEVAGGVSEQYF. The covered CDR3 bases are TGTGCCAGCAGTGAGGTTGCGGGGGGGGTTAGCGAG. The complete variable domain, with remaining parts taken from reference TRBV2 and TRBJ2-7, reads EPEVTQTPSHQVTQMGQEVILRCVPISNHLYFYWYRQILGQKVEFLVSFYNNEISEKSEIFDDQFSVERPDGSNFTLKIRSTKLEDSAMYFCASSEVAGGVSEQYFGPGTRLTVT.